This is a list of T cell receptor beta chains from one sample in a study of T cell responses to AZD1222 COVID-19 vaccine. Repertoires were generated with immunoSEQ multiplex PCR, while TCRdb's copy carries only in-frame clones and drops some. This table holds approximately 200,000 clones, 75% to 90% found once. The starting material was peripheral blood, obtained on day 0 of MenACWY control vaccination. The source of these receptors is an adult in good health. The CDR3 runs from the conserved cysteine through the conserved F or W. The D gene is left open where the match is weak. Where a row states a size, it is once, few, many or the class of an expanded clone; other rows omit it.

TRBD2	TRBV5-1	TRBJ2-7	15	once	CASSSSSGSSYEQYF	TGCGCCAGCAGCTCCTCTAGCGGAAGCTCCTACGAGCAGTACTTC
NA	TRBV2	TRBJ1-1	15	NA	CASSEHSPPNTEAFF	TGTGCCAGCAGTGAGCACAGCCCCCCGAACACTGAAGCTTTCTTT
NA	TRBV7-2	TRBJ2-7	13	NA	CASSITGLGEQYF	TGTGCCAGCAGCATCACAGGGCTGGGCGAGCAGTACTTC
NA	TRBV5-8	TRBJ1-1	17	NA	CASSLEGLGVSDTEAFF	TGTGCCAGCAGCTTGGAGGGCCTCGGCGTTTCGGACACTGAAGCTTTCTTT
NA	TRBV5-1	TRBJ1-1	15	NA	CASSLYSFMNTEAFF	TGCGCCAGCAGCTTGTATTCCTTTATGAACACTGAAGCTTTCTTT
TRBD2	TRBV2	TRBJ2-3	11	NA	CAGTSLDTQYF	TGTGCGGGGACTAGCCTAGATACGCAGTATTTT
NA	TRBV28	TRBJ2-4	16	NA	CASSLSDSLAKNIQYF	TGTGCCAGCAGTTTATCGGACAGCCTAGCCAAAAACATTCAGTACTTC
NA	TRBV7-7	TRBJ1-1	13	NA	CASSTGPGTEAFF	TGTGCTAGCAGCACAGGACCGGGCACTGAAGCTTTCTTT
TRBD2	TRBV29-1	TRBJ2-1	13	once	CSVAGERYNEQFF	TGCAGCGTGGCGGGGGAAAGGTACAATGAGCAGTTCTTC
NA	TRBV24-1	TRBJ1-5	14	NA	CATSDLDSNQPQHF	TGTGCCACCAGTGATTTGGACAGCAATCAGCCCCAGCATTTT
TRBD1	TRBV7-3	TRBJ1-2	15	NA	CASSYHGQGNYGYTF	TGTGCCAGCAGCTACCACGGACAGGGAAACTATGGCTACACCTTC
NA	TRBV11-2	TRBJ1-3	18	NA	CASSLAHRDGPSGNTIYF	TGTGCCAGCAGCTTAGCCCATAGAGACGGACCCTCTGGAAACACCATATATTTT
NA	TRBV11-1	TRBJ2-7	15	NA	CASSLAPGVSYEQYF	TGTGCCAGCAGCTTAGCGCCTGGCGTTTCCTACGAGCAGTACTTC
TRBD2	TRBV29-1	TRBJ2-3	15	NA	CSVRTSGGSTDTQYF	TGCAGCGTCCGGACTAGCGGGGGGAGCACAGATACGCAGTATTTT
TRBD1	TRBV29-1	TRBJ2-2	17	once	CSASLGGQGVNTGELFF	TGCAGCGCTTCGTTGGGTGGGCAGGGGGTGAACACCGGGGAGCTGTTTTTT
TRBD1	TRBV6-1	TRBJ1-3	16	NA	CASSATGAYSGNTIYF	TGTGCCAGCAGTGCGACAGGGGCTTACTCTGGAAACACCATATATTTT
NA	TRBV3-1/TRBV3-2	TRBJ2-1	17	NA	CASSQDQVGVIYNEQFF	TGTGCCAGCAGCCAAGATCAGGTGGGAGTGATCTACAATGAGCAGTTCTTC
TRBD1	TRBV6-5	TRBJ2-2	15	NA	CASSTGDRGTGELFF	TGTGCCAGCAGTACAGGGGACAGGGGGACCGGGGAGCTGTTTTTT
NA	TRBV9	TRBJ1-3	17	NA	CASSVEARSSTGNTIYF	TGTGCCAGCAGCGTAGAGGCGAGGTCTTCCACTGGAAACACCATATATTTT
NA	TRBV19	TRBJ1-1	14	NA	CASRTGGMDTEAFF	TGTGCCAGTAGGACAGGCGGGATGGACACTGAAGCTTTCTTT
TRBD2	TRBV20-1	TRBJ2-1	15	NA	CSASSSGSSYNEQFF	TGCAGTGCTAGTTCTAGCGGGAGCTCCTACAATGAGCAGTTCTTC